The 20 T cell receptor beta chains in this list originate from one sample, sequenced in a study of T cells in localized non-small cell lung cancer. Profiling relied on immunoSEQ multiplex PCR, and the TCRdb table lists in-frame clones only, not all of them. The table lists 950 to 1,500 clones, 20% of them singletons. The sequences come from normal lung tissue next to the tumor, collected before any cancer treatment. These receptors were obtained from a male donor older than 55 with stage I lung adenocarcinoma.

In its sample, this clone was seen a few times. The chain joins TRBV11-3 to TRBJ2-3, with 15 bases that match TRBD2. V lost 4 bases, J lost 4 bases, and 3 bases stayed unmatched. This CDR3 has 16 residues. Germline V lookup: CDR1 SGHNT, CDR2 YENEEA. The CDR3 DNA reads as TGTGCCAGCAGCTCCCGGACTAGCGGGGGGGCAGATACGCAGTATTTT. Protein sequence: CASSSRTSGGADTQYF.

The chain employs TRBV7-6 and TRBJ2-3; TRBD2 aligns across 10 bases. Trimming removed 5 bases from V and 1 base from J; junction bases left unmatched: 3. There are 15 residues in the CDR3. Germline V gene data show CDR1 as SGHVS and CDR2 as FNYEAQ. This CDR3 reads CASSRGTSGTDTQYF. CDR3 DNA: TGTGCCAGCAGCCGCGGGACTAGCGGCACAGATACGCAGTATTTT. Full variable domain (missing parts from reference TRBV7-6 and TRBJ2-3): GAGVSQSPRYKVTKRGQDVALRCDPISGHVSLYWYRQALGQGPEFLTYFNYEAQQDKSGLPNDRFSAERPEGSISTLTIQRTEQRDSAMYRCASSRGTSGTDTQYFGPGTRLTVL.

The chain combines TRBV14 with TRBJ1-6; D is unresolved. The V end was cut by 0 bases, the J end by 6 bases, with 9 bases between. The CDR3 is 15 residues long. Germline V lookup: CDR1 SGHDN, CDR2 FVKESK. Written as DNA, the CDR3 is TGTGCCAGCAGCCAAGATTGGGGTGGTAATTCACCCCTCCACTTT. This codes for CASSQDWGGNSPLHF.

Judged by abundance, this clone is hyperexpanded (1% or more). The rearrangement joins TRBV19 to TRBJ1-3, with D hard to call. CDR3 size: 15 residues. V lost 3 bases, J lost 2 bases, and 11 bases lay in between. Germline V gene lookup returns CDR1 LNHDA and CDR2 SQIVND (reference sequence). This CDR3 is CASSIGSFAGNTIYF. The CDR3 DNA reads as TGTGCCAGTAGTATTGGCAGCTTCGCTGGAAACACCATATATTTT.

This clone qualifies as medium-sized. The chain recombines TRBV9 with TRBJ1-2; no clear D gene. V was pared by 3 bases and J by 4 bases, with 13 bases between. The length of the CDR3 is 14 residues. Germline values: CDR1 SGDLS, CDR2 YYNGEE. CDR3 DNA sequence: TGTGCCAGCAGCGGGACCACCGGGTCCTATGGCTACACCTTC. This sequence encodes CASSGTTGSYGYTF.

The chain links TRBV11-3 to TRBJ2-7, with D hard to call. Germline CDR1 and CDR2: SGHNT and YENEEA. The CDR3 loop spans 15 amino acids. The V and J ends lost 1 base and 3 bases respectively, with 13 bases between them. CDR3 in DNA: TGTGCCAGCAGCTTAGGGCCGGGCGCGATCTACGAGCAGTACTTC. Amino acids: CASSLGPGAIYEQYF.

The chain has TRBV28 and TRBJ1-4; D gene ambiguous. CDR3 length equals 17 residues. Trimming cost V 1 base and J 0 bases, with 12 bases left between them. CDR1 is MDHEN and CDR2 is SYDVKM in the germline V gene. The CDR3 here is CASSLSAVFATNEKLFF. Here the CDR3 DNA reads TGTGCCAGCAGTTTATCGGCCGTCTTTGCAACTAATGAAAAACTGTTTTTT.

By sample fraction, this clone is medium-sized. This specimen includes other DNA sequences encoding the same CDR3. The chain employs TRBV30 and TRBJ1-6; tentatively, D is TRBD1 (6 bases). CDR1 is GTSNPN and CDR2 is SVGIG in the germline V gene (reference sequence). There are 13 residues in the CDR3. The V end lost 8 bases, the J end lost 4 bases, and 12 bases lay between the germline ends. The chain's CDR3 is CAGRGEYNSPLHF. The CDR3 region has the DNA TGTGCCGGCAGGGGCGAATATAATTCACCCCTCCACTTT.

The genes are TRBV9 and TRBJ1-5; 8 bases are shared with TRBD1. The V gene end was trimmed by 5 bases and the J gene end by 1 base; junction bases not matched to a gene: 5. Germline CDR1 and CDR2: SGDLS and YYNGEE. CDR3 length: 15 amino acids. CDR3 DNA sequence: TGTGCCAGCAGACAGGGGGATCGGAGCAATCAGCCCCAGCATTTT. It specifies CASRQGDRSNQPQHF.

This clone is medium-sized in the sample. The chain is built from TRBV11-3 and TRBJ1-5; perhaps TRBD1 as D (5 bases). The CDR3 has 15 amino acids. V dropped 3 bases and J dropped 7 bases, with 16 bases sitting between them. CDR1 and CDR2 from the germline V gene are SGHNT and YENEEA. CDR3 amino acids: CASSLGMGQAQPQHF. The CDR3 bases are TGTGCCAGCAGCTTGGGGATGGGGCAGGCGCAGCCCCAGCATTTT. Together with reference TRBV11-3 and TRBJ1-5, the CDR3 gives the full variable domain: EAGVVQSPRYKIIEKKQPVAFWCNPISGHNTLYWYLQNLGQGPELLIRYENEEAVDDSQLPKDRFSAERLKGVDSTLKIQPAELGDSAVYLCASSLGMGQAQPQHFGDGTRLSIL.

In its sample, this clone was seen a few times. The V gene is TRBV10-3, the J gene TRBJ1-2; D is perhaps TRBD1 (5 bases). Germline V lookup: CDR1 ENHRY, CDR2 SYGVKD. The V end was cut by 2 bases, the J end by 4 bases, with 8 bases between. The CDR3 contains 13 residues. The CDR3 reads CAISEPGSYGYTF. For the CDR3, the DNA is TGTGCCATCAGTGAGCCAGGGAGCTATGGCTACACCTTC.

This clone was detected only a few times. J is TRBJ2-7 and V is TRBV28; 7 positions match TRBD1. J gave up 6 bases and V 3 bases, and 8 bases lay outside the gene matches. Looked up from germline, CDR1 is MDHEN and CDR2 is SYDVKM. The CDR3 has 14 residues. In DNA, the CDR3 is TGTGCCAGCAGTTTCGACGAGGGGGCCCGCGAGCAGTACTTC. This codes for CASSFDEGAREQYF.

By share, this clone counts as large. The gene calls are TRBV30 and TRBJ1-1, with a tentative D call TRBD1 (5 bases). CDR3 length: 13 residues. Germline loops: CDR1 GTSNPN, CDR2 SVGIG (reference sequence). V was trimmed by 2 bases and J by 1 base, leaving 8 bases between them. The DNA for the CDR3 is TGTGCCTGGAGTCGACAGACGAACACTGAAGCTTTCTTT. It is translated as CAWSRQTNTEAFF. The whole variable domain, filled in from reference TRBV30 and TRBJ1-1, reads SQTIHQWPATLVQPVGSPLSLECTVEGTSNPNLYWYRQAAGRGLQLLFYSVGIGQISSEVPQNLSASRPQDRQFILSSKKLLLSDSGFYLCAWSRQTNTEAFFGQGTRLTVV.

This clone was counted a few times. The chain joins TRBV6-8 to TRBJ2-3; a weak D match, TRBD2 (5 bases). The V end was cut by 4 bases, the J end by 1 base, with 6 bases between. Germline V lookup: CDR1 MNHGY, CDR2 SAAAGT. This CDR3 has 13 amino acids. The CDR3 here is CASSFGGTDTQYF. CDR3 nucleotide sequence: TGTGCCAGCAGTTTCGGGGGCACAGATACGCAGTATTTT.

This chain joins TRBV11-3 and TRBJ1-1, with 11 bases fitting TRBD1. The V segment lost 3 bases and the J segment 3 bases; nucleotides outside the gene matches: 9. The CDR3 totals 17 residues. Germline loops: CDR1 SGHNT, CDR2 YENEEA. DNA for the CDR3: TGTGCCAGCAGCTTCGGACAGGGGGCAAAGGAAGACACTGAAGCTTTCTTT. It encodes CASSFGQGAKEDTEAFF.

The rearrangement joins TRBV9 to TRBJ1-1; D not certain. The V end was cut by 6 bases, the J end by 4 bases, with 16 bases between. This CDR3 has 14 amino acids. The germline gives CDR1 SGDLS, CDR2 YYNGEE. CDR3 sequence reads: CASTATPGSTEAFF. CDR3 bases: TGTGCCAGCACGGCAACACCTGGAAGCACTGAAGCTTTCTTT.

This clone qualifies as medium-sized. The chain links TRBV11-3 to TRBJ2-2, with 10 bases lining up with TRBD2. V was pared by 3 bases and J by 1 base, with 2 bases of the junction left unmatched. Germline V gene lookup returns CDR1 SGHNT and CDR2 YENEEA. This CDR3 has 16 residues. CDR3: CASSLLAGGNTGELFF. CDR3 coding DNA: TGTGCCAGCAGCTTGTTAGCGGGGGGGAACACCGGGGAGCTGTTTTTT.

This clone is large (0.1 to 1%) in the sample. This chain uses TRBV30 with TRBJ2-6, with D hard to call. The length of the CDR3 is 16 residues. V lost 0 bases, J lost 3 bases, and 12 bases lay in between. Germline V CDR1 and CDR2: GTSNPN, SVGIG (reference sequence). CDR3 region: CAWSVPMGNGANVLTF. The CDR3 nucleotides read TGTGCCTGGAGTGTACCGATGGGGAATGGGGCCAACGTCCTGACTTTC.

This clone was detected only a few times. CDR3 nucleotides: TGCGCCAGCAGCCAGGGGGCGGCCCAGGACACTGAAGCTTTCTTT. Protein product: CASSQGAAQDTEAFF. The V call is TRBV4-1, the J call TRBJ1-1, with D tentatively TRBD1 (6 bases). This CDR3 is built from 15 residues. Per germline, CDR1 MGHRA and CDR2 YSYEKL. With 3 bases removed from V and 3 bases from J, the gap between germline ends came to 14 bases.

By share, this clone counts as large. This chain joins TRBV6-1 and TRBJ1-4; D is ambiguous. Germline V gene sequence: CDR1 MNHNS, CDR2 SASEGT. The V gene lost 1 base and the J gene lost 10 bases, with 13 bases spanning the gap. The CDR3 totals 14 residues. The chain's CDR3 is CASSEDLTGGKLFF. The CDR3 DNA is TGTGCCAGCAGTGAAGACCTAACGGGCGGAAAACTGTTTTTT.